This record concerns one T cell receptor (beta chain) sequence. This record belongs to a study of blood T cell repertoires in COVID-19. Study background: Researchers got acute and convalescent COVID-19 samples from the United States, Italy and Spain. PBMCs, B-cell-depleted T cells, or T cells were the source of the cDNA or gDNA that made up the material.

The ends were cut back, 7 bases at V and 4 bases at J, with 16 bases in the middle. Germline V lookup: CDR1 MDHEN, CDR2 SYDVKM. This CDR3 comprises 14 residues. This table comes from immunoSEQ multiplex PCR, and its TCRdb copy is limited to in-frame clones, with some not included. The sample consists of more than 350,000 clones, around 89% of them appearing once. Recruited during active infection, patients (from Seattle) were subsequently followed longitudinally. The V gene is TRBV28, the J gene TRBJ1-1; no firm D call. The sequenced material came from peripheral blood. The clonotype comes from a woman in her thirties with COVID-19, enrolled during active disease. The CDR3 DNA reads as TGTGCCAGCACCCTGTCGAGGGCGGGCACTGAAGCTTTCTTT. Translation: CASTLSRAGTEAFF.